The 19 T cell receptor beta chains listed next were all sequenced from one sample in a study of blood T cell repertoires in COVID-19. Measured with immunoSEQ multiplex PCR; TCRdb has only the in-frame clones, and not every one. This sample yields some 700,000 clones, of which 85% to 90% are seen a single time; approximately 0.25% belongs to the top ten. The sequenced material came from peripheral blood. The receptors were gathered from a woman aged 18-30 years with acute or convalescent COVID-19.

The CDR3 loop reads CASESRDKTGNTIYF. The CDR3 DNA reads TGTGCCAGCGAGTCCCGGGATAAAACTGGAAACACCATATATTTT. This rearrangement joins TRBV2 to TRBJ1-3; D not certain. CDR1 and CDR2 (germline): SNHLY, FYNNEI. The germline V and J ends were trimmed by 8 bases and 2 bases, with 16 bases remaining between them. The CDR3 is made up of 15 amino acids.

The CDR3 DNA follows: TGTGCCAGCAGCAACCAGGGTCCAGCTGAAGCTTTCTTT. This gives the protein CASSNQGPAEAFF. V usage is TRBV6-5 and J usage is TRBJ1-1, with D perhaps matching TRBD1 (5 bases). Germline CDR1 reads MNHEY; CDR2 reads SVGAGI. V was trimmed by 6 bases and J by 6 bases, leaving 14 bases between them. The CDR3 is 13 amino acids.

The CDR3 bases are TGTGCCAGCAGCCAACACGATAATTCACCCCTCCACTTT. Its translation is CASSQHDNSPLHF. The chain recombines TRBV5-6 with TRBJ1-6; D unresolved. The CDR3 is 13 residues long. Germline V gene data show CDR1 as SGHDT and CDR2 as YYEEEE. Deletions cut 4 bases from V and 5 bases from J, with 7 bases between. Based on the CDR3 plus reference TRBV5-6 and TRBJ1-6, the full variable domain is DAGVTQSPTHLIKTRGQQVTLRCSPKSGHDTVSWYQQALGQGPQFIFQYYEEEERQRGNFPDRFSGHQFPNYSSELNVNALLLGDSALYLCASSQHDNSPLHFGNGTRLTVT.

The V and J genes are TRBV7-6 and TRBJ2-2; D is unclear. Germline V gene lookup returns CDR1 SGHVS and CDR2 FNYEAQ. The CDR3 consists of 14 residues. The V and J ends lost 1 base and 4 bases respectively, with 7 bases between them. The CDR3 sequence: CASSLGAPTGELFF. The CDR3 nucleotides are TGTGCCAGCAGCTTAGGGGCCCCCACCGGGGAGCTGTTTTTT.

For this clone: Other DNA variants within this sample encode the same CDR3. The CDR3 DNA reads as TGTGCCAGCAGTAGGGGGCAGGGTTATGGCTACACCTTC. Its protein product is CASSRGQGYGYTF. This rearrangement joins TRBV6-5 to TRBJ1-2; TRBD1 aligns across 7 bases. Germline V lookup: CDR1 MNHEY, CDR2 SVGAGI. This CDR3 contains 13 residues. After removal of 5 bases from V and 5 bases from J, the junction contained 5 bases not matched to a gene.

This chain uses TRBV12-3 or TRBV12-4 with TRBJ1-1, with 9 bases matching TRBD1. CDR3 length equals 13 residues. After removal of 6 bases from V and 4 bases from J, the junction contained 3 bases not matched to a gene. The CDR3 region has the DNA TGTGCCAGCAGCTCACAGGGGGCCACTGAAGCTTTCTTT. Translated: CASSSQGATEAFF.

This chain connects TRBV28 to TRBJ1-4, with a weak D call TRBD1 (5 bases). Germline-derived CDR1 and CDR2 are MDHEN and SYDVKM. The CDR3 length is 14 residues. Between the trimmed V and J ends, which lost 1 base and 8 bases, there was a span of 11 bases. The CDR3 loop reads CASSLSSRVEKLFF. The CDR3, as DNA: TGTGCCAGCAGTTTATCGTCCAGGGTCGAAAAACTGTTTTTT. Supplemented by reference TRBV28 and TRBJ1-4, the full variable domain reads DVKVTQSSRYLVKRTGEKVFLECVQDMDHENMFWYRQDPGLGLRLIYFSYDVKMKEKGDIPEGYSVSREKKERFSLILESASTNQTSMYLCASSLSSRVEKLFFGSGTQLSVL.

This chain connects TRBV19 to TRBJ2-2, with D possibly matching TRBD2 (5 bases). Germline CDR1 LNHDA, CDR2 SQIVND (reference sequence). The CDR3 totals 16 residues. The germline V and J ends were trimmed by 5 bases and 1 base, with 14 bases remaining between them. DNA of the CDR3: TGTGCCAGTAGTTCGGAGGTGGGCTGGAACACCGGGGAGCTGTTTTTT. Its protein is CASSSEVGWNTGELFF.

The chain is built from TRBV19 and TRBJ2-5; TRBD1 aligns across 11 bases. Germline CDR1 LNHDA, CDR2 SQIVND (reference sequence). J was trimmed by 5 bases and V by 5 bases; bases with no gene match: 4. There are 14 residues in the CDR3. The CDR3 loop is CASSPRTGGETQYF. The CDR3 DNA reads TGTGCCAGTAGTCCCCGGACAGGGGGCGAGACCCAGTACTTC.

V is TRBV12-5 and J is TRBJ2-3; D possibly corresponds to TRBD1 (5 bases). V was pared by 6 bases and J by 6 bases, with 10 bases between. The CDR3 runs to 12 residues. Looked up from germline, CDR1 is LGHNT and CDR2 is FRNRAP. This chain's CDR3 is CASGPAGDTQYF. The CDR3 DNA follows: TGTGCTAGTGGCCCCGCAGGGGATACGCAGTATTTT.

This chain uses TRBV19 with TRBJ2-2; 9 positions match TRBD1. Unmatched junction bases numbered 9, after V lost 7 bases and J lost 6 bases. The CDR3 is made up of 15 amino acids. Germline assignment: CDR1 LNHDA and CDR2 SQIVND (reference sequence). DNA for the CDR3: TGTGCCAGTATGGCGGGACAGGGAAGGGCCGGGGAGCTGTTTTTT. Translation gives CASMAGQGRAGELFF.

The chain combines TRBV4-3 with TRBJ1-2; 8 positions match TRBD1. J gave up 5 bases and V 3 bases, and 11 bases lay outside the gene matches. Germline assignment: CDR1 LGHNA and CDR2 YSLEER. This CDR3 contains 16 residues. In nucleotides, the CDR3 is TGCGCCAGCAGCCAGGGCCTCTCGGGACAGGAGTATGGCTACACCTTC. Translating it yields CASSQGLSGQEYGYTF.

This sequence joins TRBV9 and TRBJ2-5; possibly TRBD1 for D (6 bases). Germline V gene sequence: CDR1 SGDLS, CDR2 YYNGEE. The length of the CDR3 is 16 residues. The ends were cut back, 0 bases at V and 1 base at J, with 13 bases in the middle. CDR3 in amino acids: CASSVGGEGGQETQYF. CDR3 nucleotides: TGTGCCAGCAGCGTAGGTGGGGAAGGGGGCCAAGAGACCCAGTACTTC.

This clone was counted ten times or more. The chain carries TRBV3-1 (or the pseudogene TRBV3-2) and TRBJ1-4; TRBD1 might be the D (6 bases). Looked up from germline, CDR1 is LGHDT and CDR2 is YNNKEL (reference sequence). Trimming removed 5 bases from V and 8 bases from J, with 18 bases in between. The CDR3 length is 15 residues. CDR3 sequence: CASSEGGAPGEKLFF. The CDR3 region has the DNA TGTGCCAGCAGCGAGGGGGGGGCGCCAGGGGAAAAACTGTTTTTT.

The chain recombines TRBV7-2 with TRBJ2-1; 7 bases fit TRBD2. Trimming cost V 3 bases and J 9 bases; bases outside gene matches: 8. The germline gives CDR1 SGHTA, CDR2 FQGNSA. The CDR3 loop spans 14 amino acids. The CDR3 is CASSFFSAGIEQFF. The CDR3 DNA is TGTGCCAGCAGCTTCTTCTCAGCGGGGATTGAGCAGTTCTTC.

This CDR3 is CAWRDSPTYTEAFF. The CDR3 coding sequence is TGTGCCTGGAGGGACAGCCCAACCTACACTGAAGCTTTCTTT. The V and J genes are TRBV30 and TRBJ1-1; tentatively, D is TRBD1 (6 bases). Trimming cost V 3 bases and J 3 bases, with 14 bases left between them. The CDR3 has 14 residues. Germline CDR1 reads GTSNPN; CDR2 reads SVGIG (reference sequence).

The CDR3, as DNA: TGTGCCAGTAGCGAGACAGGGGGCATGAACACCGGGGAGCTGTTTTTT. This gives the protein CASSETGGMNTGELFF. This chain links TRBV19 with TRBJ2-2; 10 nucleotides agree with TRBD1. CDR1 LNHDA and CDR2 SQIVND come from the germline V gene (reference sequence). V shed 6 bases and J 1 base; nucleotides not matched to a gene: 5. This CDR3 comprises 16 residues. Drawing the rest from reference TRBV19 and TRBJ2-2, the complete variable domain is DGGITQSPKYLFRKEGQNVTLSCEQNLNHDAMYWYRQDPGQGLRLIYYSQIVNDFQKGDIAEGYSVSREKKESFPLTVTSAQKNPTAFYLCASSETGGMNTGELFFGEGSRLTVL.

The J gene is TRBJ2-3, the V gene TRBV6-5; D possibly corresponds to TRBD1 (5 bases). The V end was cut by 8 bases, the J end by 2 bases, with 14 bases between. The CDR3 has 14 amino acids. Per the germline V gene, CDR1 is MNHEY and CDR2 is SVGAGI. The CDR3 protein is CASCNRGTTDTQYF. CDR3 nucleotides: TGTGCCAGCTGCAATAGGGGCACCACAGATACGCAGTATTTT.

This sequence joins TRBV24-1 and TRBJ1-2; TRBD1 is a possible D gene (6 bases). Germline loops: CDR1 KGHDR, CDR2 SFDVKD. V was clipped by 3 bases and J by 4 bases, with 11 bases between them. This CDR3 comprises 14 residues. The CDR3 DNA reads TGTGCCACCAGTGATCCCGGACAGATCTATGGCTACACCTTC. Amino acids: CATSDPGQIYGYTF.